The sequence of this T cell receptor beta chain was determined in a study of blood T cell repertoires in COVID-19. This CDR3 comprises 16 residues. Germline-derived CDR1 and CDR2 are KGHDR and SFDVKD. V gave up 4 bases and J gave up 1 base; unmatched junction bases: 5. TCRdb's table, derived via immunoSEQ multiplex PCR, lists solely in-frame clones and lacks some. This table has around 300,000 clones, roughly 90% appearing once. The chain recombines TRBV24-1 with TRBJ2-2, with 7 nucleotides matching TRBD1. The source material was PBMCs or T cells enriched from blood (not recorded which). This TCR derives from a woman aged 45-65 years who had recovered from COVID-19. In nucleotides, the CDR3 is TGTGCCACCAGTGACCGCCGGGACAGGAACACCGGGGAGCTGTTTTTT. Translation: CATSDRRDRNTGELFF.